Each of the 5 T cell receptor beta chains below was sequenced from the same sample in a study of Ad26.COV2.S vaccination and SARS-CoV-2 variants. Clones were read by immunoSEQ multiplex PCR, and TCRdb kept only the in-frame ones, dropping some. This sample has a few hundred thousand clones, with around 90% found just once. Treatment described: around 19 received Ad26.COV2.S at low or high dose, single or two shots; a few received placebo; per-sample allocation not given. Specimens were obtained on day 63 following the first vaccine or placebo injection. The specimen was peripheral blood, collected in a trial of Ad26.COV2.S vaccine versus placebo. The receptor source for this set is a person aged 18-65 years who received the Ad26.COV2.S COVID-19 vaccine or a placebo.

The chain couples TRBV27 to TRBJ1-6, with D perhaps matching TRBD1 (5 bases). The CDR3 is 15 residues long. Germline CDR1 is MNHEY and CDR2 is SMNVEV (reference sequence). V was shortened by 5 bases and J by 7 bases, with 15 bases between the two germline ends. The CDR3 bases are TGTGCCAGCAGTCTAACTCAGGGCTGGAATTCACCCCTCCACTTT. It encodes CASSLTQGWNSPLHF.

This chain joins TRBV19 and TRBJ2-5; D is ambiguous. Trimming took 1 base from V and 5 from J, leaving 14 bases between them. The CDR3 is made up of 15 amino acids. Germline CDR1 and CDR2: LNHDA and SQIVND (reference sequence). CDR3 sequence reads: CASSIVKDSLETQYF. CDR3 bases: TGTGCCAGTAGTATAGTTAAGGATAGCTTGGAGACCCAGTACTTC.

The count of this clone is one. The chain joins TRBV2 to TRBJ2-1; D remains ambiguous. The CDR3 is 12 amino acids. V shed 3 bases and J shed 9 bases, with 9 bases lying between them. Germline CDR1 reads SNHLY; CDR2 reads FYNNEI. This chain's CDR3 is CASSDSLSEQFF. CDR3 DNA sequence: TGTGCCAGCAGTGATTCCCTTAGTGAGCAGTTCTTC. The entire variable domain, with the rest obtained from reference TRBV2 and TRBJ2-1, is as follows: EPEVTQTPSHQVTQMGQEVILRCVPISNHLYFYWYRQILGQKVEFLVSFYNNEISEKSEIFDDQFSVERPDGSNFTLKIRSTKLEDSAMYFCASSDSLSEQFFGPGTRLTVL.

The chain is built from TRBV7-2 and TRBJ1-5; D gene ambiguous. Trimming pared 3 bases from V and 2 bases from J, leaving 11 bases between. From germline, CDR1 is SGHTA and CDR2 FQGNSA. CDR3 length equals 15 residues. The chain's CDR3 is CASSFAGGGNQPQHF. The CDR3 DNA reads TGTGCCAGCAGCTTTGCTGGCGGGGGCAATCAGCCCCAGCATTTT. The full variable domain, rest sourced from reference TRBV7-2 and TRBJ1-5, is GAGVSQSPSNKVTEKGKDVELRCDPISGHTALYWYRQSLGQGLEFLIYFQGNSAPDKSGLPSDRFSAERTGGSVSTLTIQRTQQEDSAVYLCASSFAGGGNQPQHFGDGTRLSIL.

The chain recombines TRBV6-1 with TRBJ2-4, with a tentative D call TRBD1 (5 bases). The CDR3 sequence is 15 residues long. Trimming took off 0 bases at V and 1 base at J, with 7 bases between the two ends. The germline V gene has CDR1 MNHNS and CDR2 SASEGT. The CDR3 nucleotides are TGTGCCAGCAGTGAAGCTAAGGGGGCCAAAAACATTCAGTACTTC. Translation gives CASSEAKGAKNIQYF.